This section outlines one T cell receptor beta chain sequence together with its context. Authors' methods: Estimation of nucleated cell counts was performed using reference gene primer amplification. Data came from immunoSEQ multiplex PCR; TCRdb stores just in-frame clones and leaves some out. Clonal size and the V and J genes are those of that table, whereas D and trimming came from the DNA. The sample has some 160,000 clones, roughly 88% seen once. The CDR3 totals 16 residues. Germline loops: CDR1 MNHNY, CDR2 SVGAGI (reference sequence). V was clipped by 2 bases and J by 6 bases; unmatched bases: 12. This specimen comes from a study of blood T cell repertoires in COVID-19. Study as a whole: Nucleic acid was either cDNA or gDNA, and it came from T cells, B-cell-depleted T cells, or PBMCs.

Sequencing was performed on peripheral blood. This chain connects TRBV6-6 to TRBJ2-7; 8 bases match TRBD2. This sequence originates from a man younger than 30 with acute or convalescent COVID-19. In DNA form, the CDR3 reads TGTGCCAGCAGTTACATTCCGGGAGGGACGTTAAGCGAGCAGTACTTC. Translation gives CASSYIPGGTLSEQYF.